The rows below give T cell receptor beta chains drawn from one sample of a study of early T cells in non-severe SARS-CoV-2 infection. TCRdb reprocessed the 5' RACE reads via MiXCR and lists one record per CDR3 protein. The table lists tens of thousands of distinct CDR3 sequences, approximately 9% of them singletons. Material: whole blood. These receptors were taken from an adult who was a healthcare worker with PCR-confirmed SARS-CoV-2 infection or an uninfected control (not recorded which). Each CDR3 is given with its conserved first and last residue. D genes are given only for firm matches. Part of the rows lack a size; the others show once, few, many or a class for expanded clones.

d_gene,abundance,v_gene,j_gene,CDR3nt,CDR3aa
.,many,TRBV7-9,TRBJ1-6,TGTGCCAGCAGACCCGGACGGAATAATTCACCCCTCCACTTT,CASRPGRNNSPLHF
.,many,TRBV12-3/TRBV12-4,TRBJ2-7,TGTGCCAGCAGCCCCACAGGGTATAGCTCCTACGAGCAGTACTTC,CASSPTGYSSYEQYF
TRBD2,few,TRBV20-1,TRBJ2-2,TGCAGTGCCAAGCCCCCTAGCGGGGGAGGGGAGCTGTTTTTT,CSAKPPSGGGELFF
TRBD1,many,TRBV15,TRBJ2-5,TGTGCCACCAGCGATCCGGGACAGGGGCTGGCGACCCAGTACTTC,CATSDPGQGLATQYF
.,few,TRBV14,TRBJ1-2,TGTGCCAGCAGCCAACATAGTCTTTCCTATGGCTACACCTTC,CASSQHSLSYGYTF
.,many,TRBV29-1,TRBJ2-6,TGCAGCGTTGAACGCTCTGGGGCCAACGTCCTGACTTTC,CSVERSGANVLTF
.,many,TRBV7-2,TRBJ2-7,TGTGCCAGCAGCTTTGGGGGGAGCTCCTACGAGCAGTACTTC,CASSFGGSSYEQYF
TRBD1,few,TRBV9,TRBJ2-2,TGTGCCAGCAGCCCAGGGGGCTATCACACCGGGGAGCTGTTTTTT,CASSPGGYHTGELFF
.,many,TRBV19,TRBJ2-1,TGTGCCAGTAGTATAGGTTCTCGCCTCTACAATGAGCAGTTCTTC,CASSIGSRLYNEQFF
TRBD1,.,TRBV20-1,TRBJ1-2,TGCAGTGCTACGGACAGGGGTTCCTATGGCTACACCTTC,CSATDRGSYGYTF
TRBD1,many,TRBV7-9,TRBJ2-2,TGTGCCAGCAGCTCTTCACAGGGGTACACCGGGGAGCTGTTTTTT,CASSSSQGYTGELFF
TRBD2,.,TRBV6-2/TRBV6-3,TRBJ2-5,TGTGCCAGCAGTTCCGCCGCTGGGACTAGCGGGAGCGGGGAGACCCAGTACTTC,CASSSAAGTSGSGETQYF
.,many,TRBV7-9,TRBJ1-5,TGTGCCAGCAGCTTCTCAGGGAGTTTTCAGCCCCAGCATTTT,CASSFSGSFQPQHF
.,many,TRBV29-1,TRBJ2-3,TGCAGCGTGGCCTTTGGGACGAATGGCGATACGCAGTATTTT,CSVAFGTNGDTQYF
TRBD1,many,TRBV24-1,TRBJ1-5,TGTGCCACCAGTGGGTGGACAGGGGCGAACAATAGCAATCAGCCCCAGCATTTT,CATSGWTGANNSNQPQHF
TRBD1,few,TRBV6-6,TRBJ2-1,TGTGCCAGCAGTTGGGGACAGGGGCGTGATGAGCAGTTCTTC,CASSWGQGRDEQFF
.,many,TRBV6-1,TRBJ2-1,TGTGCCAGCAGTGAAGCCGGACGGCGGGGACAGTTCTTC,CASSEAGRRGQFF
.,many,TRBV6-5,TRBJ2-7,TGTGCCAGCAGTTATAACAGGAACTACGAGCAGTACTTC,CASSYNRNYEQYF
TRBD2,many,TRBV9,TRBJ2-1,TGTGCCAGCAGCGAAGGACTAGCGGGGAATTACAATGAGCAGTTCTTC,CASSEGLAGNYNEQFF
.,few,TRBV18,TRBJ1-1,TGTGCCAGCTCACCTATGGACAGAAACACTGAAGCCTTCTTT,CASSPMDRNTEAFF
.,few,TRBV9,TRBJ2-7,TGTGCCAGCAGCGCCTCCGGGACATCCAGCGAGCAGTACTTC,CASSASGTSSEQYF
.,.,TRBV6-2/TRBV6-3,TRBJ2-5,TGTGCCAGCCTTAATGAAGAGACCCAGTACTTC,CASLNEETQYF
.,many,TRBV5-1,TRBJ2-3,TGCGCCAGCAGCTTGGACACTAGCCCAGATACGCAGTATTTT,CASSLDTSPDTQYF
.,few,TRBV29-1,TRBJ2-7,TGCAGCGTTCTCTCGACTAGAAGCTACGAGCAGTACTTC,CSVLSTRSYEQYF
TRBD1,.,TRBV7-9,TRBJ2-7,TGTGCCAGCAGCCCAGGACAGGGTATCTCCTACGAGCAGTACTTC,CASSPGQGISYEQYF
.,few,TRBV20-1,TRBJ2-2,TGCAGTGCTAGTACCGGGACGAACACCGGGGAGCTGTTTTTT,CSASTGTNTGELFF
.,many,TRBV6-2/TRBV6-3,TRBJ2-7,TGTGCCAGCAGCCCCAGCGCCTCCTACGAGCAGTACTTC,CASSPSASYEQYF
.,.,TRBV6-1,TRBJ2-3,TGTGCCAGCAGCCCCAGGAGGGGGAGTGTTGCAGATACGCAGTATTTT,CASSPRRGSVADTQYF
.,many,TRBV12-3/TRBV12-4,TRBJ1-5,TGTGCCAGCAGTTTTGGCAGGGAACGCAATCAGCCCCAGCATTTT,CASSFGRERNQPQHF
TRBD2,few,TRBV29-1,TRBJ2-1,TGCAGCGCTAGGCGTAGCGGGGACTCCCCTAACAATGAGCAGTTCTTC,CSARRSGDSPNNEQFF
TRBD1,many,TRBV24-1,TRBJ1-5,TGTGCCACCAGTGATTCGGGACAGGTCAATCAGCCCCAGCATTTT,CATSDSGQVNQPQHF
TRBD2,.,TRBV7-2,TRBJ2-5,TGCGCCAGCAGCGTTAGCGCCTCGGGGGGAGAGACTCAGTACTTC,CASSVSASGGETQYF
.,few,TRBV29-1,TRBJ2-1,TGCAGCGTTTGTTACAGCTACAATGAGCAGTTCTTC,CSVCYSYNEQFF
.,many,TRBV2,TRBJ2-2,TGTGCCAGCATCGTTTGGAACACCGGGGAGCTGTTTTTT,CASIVWNTGELFF
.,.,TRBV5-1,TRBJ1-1,TGCGCCAGCATGGGGAACACTGAAGCTTTCTTT,CASMGNTEAFF
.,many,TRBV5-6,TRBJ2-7,TGTGCCAGCAGCCCTTTTGGGGGGGCTGTCGACGAGCAGTACTTC,CASSPFGGAVDEQYF
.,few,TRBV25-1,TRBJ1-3,TGTGCCAGCAGTGATTCGGCAGGGGCTCCTGGAAACACCATATATTTT,CASSDSAGAPGNTIYF
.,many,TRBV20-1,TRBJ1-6,TGCAGTGTGGGGGGACACTCTAATTCACCCCTCCACTTT,CSVGGHSNSPLHF
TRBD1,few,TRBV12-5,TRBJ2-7,TGTGCTAGTGGACAGGGGGCGAGATCCTACGAGCAGTACTTC,CASGQGARSYEQYF
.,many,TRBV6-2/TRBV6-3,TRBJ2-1,TGTGCCAGCAGTTATCGGGGTTACAATGAGCAGTTCTTC,CASSYRGYNEQFF
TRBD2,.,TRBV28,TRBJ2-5,TGTGCCAGCAGTTATAGGGAGCGGGAGGGCCGCGAGACCCAGTACTTC,CASSYREREGRETQYF
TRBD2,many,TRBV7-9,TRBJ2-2,TGTGCCAGCAGCCCGCCGGGGGGTGTATTCACCGGGGAGCTGTTTTTT,CASSPPGGVFTGELFF
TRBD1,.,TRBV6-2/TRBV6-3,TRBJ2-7,TGTGCCAGCAGCTCGGACAGGGGCCTCGAGCAGTACTTC,CASSSDRGLEQYF
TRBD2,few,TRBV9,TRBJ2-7,TGTGCCAGCAGCGTAGGACTAGCGGGACGAGACCACGAGCAGTACTTC,CASSVGLAGRDHEQYF
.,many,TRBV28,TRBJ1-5,TGTGCCAGCACCCCAGAGAGGTGGCAGAGGAATCAGCCCCAGCATTTT,CASTPERWQRNQPQHF